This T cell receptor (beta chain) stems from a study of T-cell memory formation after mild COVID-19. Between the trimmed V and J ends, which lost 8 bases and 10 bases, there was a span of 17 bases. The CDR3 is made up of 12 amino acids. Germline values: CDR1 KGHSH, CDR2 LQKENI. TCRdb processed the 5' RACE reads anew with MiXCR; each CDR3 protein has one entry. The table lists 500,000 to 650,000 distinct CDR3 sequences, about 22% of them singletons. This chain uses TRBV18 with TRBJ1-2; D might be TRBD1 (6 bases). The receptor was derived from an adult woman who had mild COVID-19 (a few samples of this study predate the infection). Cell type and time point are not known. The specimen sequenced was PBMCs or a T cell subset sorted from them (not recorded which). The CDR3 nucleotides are TGTGCCAGCCGGGACACCTCTTTATCCTACACCTTC. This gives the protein CASRDTSLSYTF. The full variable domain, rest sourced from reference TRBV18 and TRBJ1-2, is NAGVMQNPRHLVRRRGQEARLRCSPMKGHSHVYWYRQLPEEGLKFMVYLQKENIIDESGMPKERFSAEFPKEGPSILRIQQVVRGDSAAYFCASRDTSLSYTFGSGTRLTVV.